This entry describes one T cell receptor beta chain. The data were obtained in a study of cytomegalovirus exposure and HLA in healthy donors. The PCR made use of 60 Vbeta and 13 Jbeta primers. Assay: immunoSEQ multiplex PCR; the TCRdb copy retains only in-frame clones and omits some. The sample lists some 150,000 clones, 60% to 80% occurring once. The germline V gene encodes CDR1 SGDLS and CDR2 YYNGEE. The CDR3 covers 15 residues. Trimming stripped 2 bases from V and 5 bases from J, with 13 bases between. V is TRBV9 and J is TRBJ1-4; a weak D match, TRBD1 (6 bases). Sequenced sample: PBMCs. The receptor comes from a man in his fifties or sixties in good health and CMV-seronegative. The chain's CDR3 is CASSVEGGENEKLFF. The CDR3 coding sequence is TGTGCCAGCAGCGTCGAGGGGGGGGAGAATGAAAAACTGTTTTTT.